This T cell receptor beta chain was sequenced during a study of CD8+ T cells in alopecia areata (dated by TCRdb to the late 2010s). In terms of the full investigation: The treated patients, all with moderate-to-severe alopecia areata, were enrolled in an open-label pilot trial of oral tofacitinib given at 5 to 10 mg twice daily. Patients received tofacitinib for 6 to 18 months and were then followed off drug for 6 months to check for delayed response and recurrence. Disease severity in treated patients was measured with the SALT score, which quantifies the percentage of affected scalp surface area. To study T cell clonal expansion in alopecia areata, the researchers applied high-throughput TCRbeta sequencing to both the C3H/HeJ mouse model and human patients. On the human side, TCRbeta sequencing was run on scalp tissue and on sorted CD4+ and CD8+ peripheral blood T cells from healthy controls and from alopecia areata patients with either patchy or totalis/universalis disease. Tofacitinib-treated patients had biopsies at baseline and at 4 and 24 weeks of treatment, with a later scalp biopsy in several patients. Clonality in the scalp was compared among normal scalp (n=4), patchy alopecia areata scalp (n=8), and alopecia totalis/universalis scalp (n=8). RNA was extracted with the PAXgene miRNA kit for fixed scalp, the miRNeasy kit for PBMCs, and the RNeasy kit for mouse skin. Amplification of TCRbeta CDR3 regions was done by immunoSEQ multiplex PCR using 35 Vbeta forward primers and 13 Jbeta reverse primers.

CDR1 and CDR2, looked up from the germline V gene, are LGHNA and YSLEER. The CDR3 spans 16 residues, from the cysteine through the phenylalanine. The DNA shown is the 48-base CDR3, in frame from base 1. From V the trimming removes 1 base and from J it removes 3 bases, while the gene matches leave 6 bases of the junction unaccounted for. The time point label, read with the paper, signifies: around 4 weeks on oral tofacitinib. This specimen's treatment or condition label, per the study, means: oral pan-JAK inhibitor, 5-10 mg twice daily. Lesional scalp punch biopsies and peripheral blood were obtained from alopecia areata patients. PBMCs were separated by density centrifugation and stained for CD3, CD4 and CD8, after which CD4+ and CD8+ T cells were sorted on a FACSAria. The library was produced with the immunoSEQ multiplex PCR assay. For TCR sequencing, RNA was extracted from every sample and reverse transcribed into cDNA to serve as template. First-strand cDNA was synthesized using SuperScript III with a 2:1 mix of oligo-dT and random hexamers. A synthetic immune receptor repertoire was used to gauge amplification bias, and whatever bias remained was removed computationally. The study's own analysis went as follows. After raw reads were preprocessed to remove errors, the CDR3 was defined following IMGT conventions as running from the conserved cysteine to phenylalanine. Clonality was computed by normalizing Shannon entropy by log2 of the number of productive unique TCRs and subtracting the result from 1. CD4 or CD8 identity of scalp clones was inferred by cross-referencing scalp TCRbeta sequences with sorted blood CD4 and CD8 repertoires. TCRdb obtained this table from immuneACCESS and retained in-frame rearrangements with V and J assigned. These tables miss some clones; where compared with another copy, unresolved V genes account for less than half of the shortfall, and the remainder is unexplained. The V and J calls and the clone size are those of that table, but D and trimming were determined from the DNA. Within this sample are over 200,000 clones, with under 70% of them counted one time only. The ten largest clones add up to about 4.2% of the sample.

The sample holds a few counts of this clone. It lacks a known antigen. Base qualities were left out, and no much larger clone turns up one base away. Here is what the overall study found, with its caveats: Shared TCR sequences between patients were less evident than in mice, which may be partly attributable to HLA diversity in the patient population. Because the treated cohort was small and had only one nonresponder, larger studies are needed to examine links between baseline CD8+ expansion and response. Many expanded lesional clones were found to persist in scalp and blood during tofacitinib treatment, and relapse after treatment cessation may be partly explained by this persistence. Unlike mouse skin, where gammadelta T cells dominate, normal human skin contains resident alphabeta T cells that get sequenced too, which complicates analysis of the scalp TCR repertoire. Scalp clonality and the number of expanded CD8+ clones among the top 100 scalp clones were significantly decreased by tofacitinib. Higher clonality and more expanded CD8+ clones were observed in lesional scalp than in normal scalp, particularly in alopecia totalis/universalis, a finding suggestive of antigenic drive.

The sequences come from CD4+ T cells sorted from blood, collected at week 4, from a patient treated with tofacitinib. This receptor was taken from a human donor with alopecia areata. The chain is assembled from TRBV4-3 and TRBJ2-7; 10 bases in the junction line up with TRBD2. Here is the DNA: TGCGCCAGCAGCCAAGGGACTAGCGGTGAACACTACGAGCAGTACTTC. This encodes CASSQGTSGEHYEQYF.